These T cell receptor beta chains were read from a single sample in a study of cytomegalovirus exposure and HLA in healthy donors. Method: immunoSEQ multiplex PCR; TCRdb's copy keeps in-frame clones and lacks some. The sample shows about 150,000 clones, less than 85% of them seen only once. The sequenced material came from PBMCs. These receptors all come from a woman in her forties or fifties in good health and CMV-seropositive. CDR3s include the opening cysteine and the closing phenylalanine or tryptophan. The D gene is left open where the match is weak. Only part of the rows carry a size: once, few, many, or a class if the clone is expanded.

TRBD1	.	TRBV25-1	TRBJ1-2	TGTGCCAGCAGTGAATCAGGGGGCGCCGATGGCTACACCTTC	CASSESGGADGYTF
.	.	TRBV6-1	TRBJ1-2	TGTGCCAGCACGGGGGTTAACTATGGCTACACCTTC	CASTGVNYGYTF
TRBD1	once	TRBV6-5	TRBJ1-5	TGTGCCAGCAGTAAGCAGGGGGCCGGTCAGCCCCAGCATTTT	CASSKQGAGQPQHF
TRBD1	once	TRBV5-6	TRBJ2-7	TGTGCCAGCAGCTCCCGGGACAGGGGGGCCTACGAGCAGTACTTC	CASSSRDRGAYEQYF
.	.	TRBV7-2	TRBJ2-1	TGTGCCAGCAGCTTAATGTGGCACAATGAGCAGTTCTTC	CASSLMWHNEQFF
TRBD1	.	TRBV7-2	TRBJ2-7	TGTGCCAGCAGCTTAAACAGGGGCAACGAGCAGTACTTC	CASSLNRGNEQYF
TRBD1	.	TRBV7-3	TRBJ1-1	TGTGCCAGCAGCCCAAATACAGGGGGAGCGCGCTCTGAAGCTTTCTTT	CASSPNTGGARSEAFF
.	.	TRBV6-1	TRBJ1-3	TGTGCCAGCAGTGAAGCGCTAAGCTCTGGAAACACCATATATTTT	CASSEALSSGNTIYF
TRBD1	.	TRBV10-1	TRBJ2-7	TGCGCCAGCACCACCGGGACAGGCCATACCTCCTACGAGCAGTACTTC	CASTTGTGHTSYEQYF
.	.	TRBV7-9	TRBJ2-7	TGTGCCAGCGGGGGCAGGGTCAACGAGCAGTACTTC	CASGGRVNEQYF
TRBD1	.	TRBV10-3	TRBJ2-2	TGTGCCATCAGTTCCGGGACAGGGAATTCCGGGGAGCTGTTTTTT	CAISSGTGNSGELFF
.	.	TRBV10-3	TRBJ2-1	TGTGCCATCAGTGAGTCGCTCCCGGATGAGCAGTTCTTC	CAISESLPDEQFF
TRBD1	.	TRBV19	TRBJ2-2	TGTGCCAGTAGTATAGTAGAGGGCAGGGGGCGATCCGGGGAGCTGTTTTTT	CASSIVEGRGRSGELFF
.	.	TRBV9	TRBJ2-7	TGTGCCAGCAGCGTAGAGTCTGGCAGCTCCTACGAGCAGTACTTC	CASSVESGSSYEQYF
TRBD1	.	TRBV6-6	TRBJ2-2	TGTGCCAGCACCAAGACAGGGGGCGCGCACACCGGGGAGCTGTTTTTT	CASTKTGGAHTGELFF
TRBD1	.	TRBV5-1	TRBJ2-7	TGCGCCAGCAGCTCCGGACAGGGCGGGCAGTACTTC	CASSSGQGGQYF
.	.	TRBV5-8	TRBJ2-3	TGTGCCAGTGGGGCTGATGGGGTTGAGGATACGCAGTATTTT	CASGADGVEDTQYF
.	once	TRBV7-5	TRBJ2-1	TGTGCCAGAAGCTTAGTGCGTGAGCAGTTCTTC	CARSLVREQFF
TRBD2	.	TRBV5-5	TRBJ2-5	TGTGCCAGCAGCCTGAGCGGGGGGGCTGGGGAGACCCAGTACTTC	CASSLSGGAGETQYF
TRBD1	.	TRBV14	TRBJ2-7	TGTGCCAGCAGCCAATTCGAGACAGGGGCCTCCTACGAGCAGTACTTC	CASSQFETGASYEQYF
.	.	TRBV30	TRBJ1-3	TGTGCCTGGAAGGACAAAGCTGGAAACACCATATATTTT	CAWKDKAGNTIYF
.	.	TRBV27	TRBJ1-2	TGTGCCAGCAGTTTACATGGCGGAAACTATGGCTACACCTTC	CASSLHGGNYGYTF
.	.	TRBV9	TRBJ2-1	TGTGCCAGCAGCGAGATTAGATCACCCTACAATGAGCAGTTCTTC	CASSEIRSPYNEQFF
.	.	TRBV10-2	TRBJ1-5	TGCGCCAGCGGGGGGGAACAGGGCCAGCATTTT	CASGGEQGQHF
.	.	TRBV7-9	TRBJ2-2	TGTGCCAGCAGCTCCACAGGGTCGGGGAACACCGGGGAGCTGTTTTTT	CASSSTGSGNTGELFF
.	.	TRBV6-1	TRBJ2-7	TGTGCCAGCAGTGAGGGCGGGGGCTTAAGCTCCTACGAGCAGTACTTC	CASSEGGGLSSYEQYF
.	once	TRBV29-1	TRBJ2-3	TGCAGCGTTGAAGGAAGGGTAGGGAGCGCTACGCAGTATTTT	CSVEGRVGSATQYF
.	.	TRBV30	TRBJ1-1	TGTGCCTGGACCAAGGGGGTCGGGGACACTGAAGCTTTCTTT	CAWTKGVGDTEAFF
TRBD1	.	TRBV30	TRBJ1-6	TGTGCCTGGGGAGAGACAGGGTTCACTTCACCCCTCCACTTT	CAWGETGFTSPLHF
.	.	TRBV5-5	TRBJ1-4	TGTGCCAGCAGCTCCACAGGGCGGTTTAATGAAAAACTGTTTTTT	CASSSTGRFNEKLFF
.	once	TRBV23-1	TRBJ1-2	TGCGCCAGCGGGATCCGAGGGAAAGCCTATGGCTACACCTTC	CASGIRGKAYGYTF
TRBD2	.	TRBV9	TRBJ2-1	TGTGCCAGCAGCCTTTCGACTAGCGGGGCCAATGAGCAGTTCTTC	CASSLSTSGANEQFF
.	.	TRBV5-4	TRBJ2-3	TGTGCCAGCAGCTTGACCACTAGCACAGATACGCAGTATTTT	CASSLTTSTDTQYF
TRBD2	.	TRBV5-6	TRBJ2-2	TGTGCCAGCAGCTTGGAAGTAGCGGGGGCCGGGGAGCTGTTTTTT	CASSLEVAGAGELFF
TRBD1	.	TRBV18	TRBJ1-6	TGTGCCAGCTCGCAGGGACAGGAGAAAGCTTCACCCCTCCACTTT	CASSQGQEKASPLHF
TRBD2	few	TRBV7-2	TRBJ2-1	TGTGCCAGCACCCCAAGCGGGGCGACCTACAATGAGCAGTTCTTC	CASTPSGATYNEQFF
.	.	TRBV2	TRBJ2-7	TGTGCCAGCACCGCACAGGGTACGAAATTAGAGCAGTACTTC	CASTAQGTKLEQYF
.	.	TRBV6-5	TRBJ2-7	TGTGCCAGCAGCCCTTCCTACGAGCAGTACTTC	CASSPSYEQYF
.	.	TRBV12-2	TRBJ1-2	TGTGCAAGTCGCTTAGGGGGGCAGGGAAGGAGCTATGGCTACACCTTC	CASRLGGQGRSYGYTF
TRBD1	.	TRBV9	TRBJ2-3	TGTGCCAGCAGCCAGGGGGACACAGATACGCAGTATTTT	CASSQGDTDTQYF
.	.	TRBV4-3	TRBJ1-4	TGCGCCAGCAGCCAAGGCCCCCGGGGGGAGGGAGGAATTAATGAAAAACTGTTTTTT	CASSQGPRGEGGINEKLFF
.	.	TRBV19	TRBJ1-4	TGTGCCAGTAGTCCCCCCAGACTTGCAACTAATGAAAAACTGTTTTTT	CASSPPRLATNEKLFF
.	.	TRBV30	TRBJ1-4	TGTGCCTGGAGAACAGGACAGACAACTAATGAAAAACTGTTTTTT	CAWRTGQTTNEKLFF
TRBD1	.	TRBV7-9	TRBJ2-7	TGTGCCAGCAGCTTGGGACAGACAAGCTCCTACGAGCAGTACTTC	CASSLGQTSSYEQYF
.	.	TRBV5-5	TRBJ2-3	TGTGCCAGCAGCTTAATAAGAGGGAGAGCAGATACGCAGTATTTT	CASSLIRGRADTQYF
.	.	TRBV29-1	TRBJ2-3	TGCAGCGTTGATCAGGGTTTAGATACGCAGTATTTT	CSVDQGLDTQYF
.	.	TRBV20-1	TRBJ1-3	TGCGGCATAAGGGGCAACAACACCATATATTTT	CGIRGNNTIYF
TRBD2	.	TRBV4-3	TRBJ2-3	TGCGCCAGCAGCCAAGGTCCCCTAGCGGGGGGAACAGATACGCAGTATTTT	CASSQGPLAGGTDTQYF
.	.	TRBV5-4	TRBJ2-5	TGTGCCAGCAGCTTCTCGGAGACCCAGTACTTC	CASSFSETQYF
TRBD2	.	TRBV7-6	TRBJ2-5	TGTGCCAGCAGCTTTCCGACTAGCGGGGAGTCTTTGGAGACCCAGTACTTC	CASSFPTSGESLETQYF
.	.	TRBV10-1	TRBJ2-1	TGCGCCAGCAGTGAGGGAGGCAGGGAGCAGTTCTTC	CASSEGGREQFF
.	.	TRBV27	TRBJ2-1	TGTGCCAGCAGTTTATGGCGGACAGCCTTCTCCTACAATGAGCAGTTCTTC	CASSLWRTAFSYNEQFF
.	.	TRBV5-4	TRBJ1-1	TGTGCCAGCAGCTACGATCTTCGTTCAGAGGGCTTGAACACTGAAGCTTTCTTT	CASSYDLRSEGLNTEAFF